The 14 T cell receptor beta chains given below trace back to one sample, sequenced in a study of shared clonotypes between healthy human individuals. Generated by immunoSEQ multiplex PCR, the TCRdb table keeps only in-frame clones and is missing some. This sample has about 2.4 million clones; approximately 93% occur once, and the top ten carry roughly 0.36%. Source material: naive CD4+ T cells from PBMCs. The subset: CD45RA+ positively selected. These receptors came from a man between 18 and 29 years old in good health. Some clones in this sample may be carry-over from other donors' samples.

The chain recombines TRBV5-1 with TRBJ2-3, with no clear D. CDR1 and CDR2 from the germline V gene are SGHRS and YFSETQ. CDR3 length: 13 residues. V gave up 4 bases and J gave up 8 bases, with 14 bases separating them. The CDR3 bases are TGCGCCAGCAGCCCCGAGCTGAGTGGTACGCAGTATTTT. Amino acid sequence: CASSPELSGTQYF. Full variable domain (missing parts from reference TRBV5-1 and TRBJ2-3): KAGVTQTPRYLIKTRGQQVTLSCSPISGHRSVSWYQQTPGQGLQFLFEYFSETQRNKGNFPGRFSGRQFSNSRSEMNVSTLELGDSALYLCASSPELSGTQYFGPGTRLTVL.

The CDR3 loop is CASSQGRTYTGELFF. The CDR3 region has the DNA TGCGCCAGCAGCCAAGGGAGGACCTACACCGGGGAGCTGTTTTTT. The rearrangement joins TRBV4-1 to TRBJ2-2; weak D call: TRBD2 (5 bases). The CDR3 loop spans 15 amino acids. Looked up from germline, CDR1 is MGHRA and CDR2 is YSYEKL. Trimming stripped 1 base from V and 3 bases from J, with 9 bases between.

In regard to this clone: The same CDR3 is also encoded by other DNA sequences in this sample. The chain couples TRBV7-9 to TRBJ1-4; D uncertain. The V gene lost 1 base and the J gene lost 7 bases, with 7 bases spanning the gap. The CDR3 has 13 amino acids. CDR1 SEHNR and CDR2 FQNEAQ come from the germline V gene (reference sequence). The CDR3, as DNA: TGTGCCAGCAGCTTAGTGCCCGGTGAAAAACTGTTTTTT. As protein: CASSLVPGEKLFF.

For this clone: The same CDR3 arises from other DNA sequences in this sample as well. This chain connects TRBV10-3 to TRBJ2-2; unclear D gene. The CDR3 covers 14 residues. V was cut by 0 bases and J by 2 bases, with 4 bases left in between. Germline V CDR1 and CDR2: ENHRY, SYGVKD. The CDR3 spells CAISESGNTGELFF. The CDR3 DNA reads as TGTGCCATCAGTGAGTCCGGAAACACCGGGGAGCTGTTTTTT.

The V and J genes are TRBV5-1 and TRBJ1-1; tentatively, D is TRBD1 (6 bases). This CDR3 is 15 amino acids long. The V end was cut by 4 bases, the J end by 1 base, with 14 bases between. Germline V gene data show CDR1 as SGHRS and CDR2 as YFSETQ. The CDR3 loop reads CASSPVTGKNTEAFF. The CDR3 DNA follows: TGCGCCAGCAGCCCCGTGACAGGAAAGAACACTGAAGCTTTCTTT.

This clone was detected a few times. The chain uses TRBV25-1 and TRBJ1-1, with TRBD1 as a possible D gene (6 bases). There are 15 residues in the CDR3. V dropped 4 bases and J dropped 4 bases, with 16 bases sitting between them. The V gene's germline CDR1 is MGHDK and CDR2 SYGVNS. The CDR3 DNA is TGTGCCAGCAGTGGGGGCACAGGGTTGGGCACTGAAGCTTTCTTT. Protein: CASSGGTGLGTEAFF.

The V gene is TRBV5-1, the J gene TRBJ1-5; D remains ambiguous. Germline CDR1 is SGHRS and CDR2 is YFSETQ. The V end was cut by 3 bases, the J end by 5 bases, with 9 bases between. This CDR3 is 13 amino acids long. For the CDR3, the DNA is TGCGCCAGCAGCTCCCTCCCCGATCAGCCCCAGCATTTT. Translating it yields CASSSLPDQPQHF.

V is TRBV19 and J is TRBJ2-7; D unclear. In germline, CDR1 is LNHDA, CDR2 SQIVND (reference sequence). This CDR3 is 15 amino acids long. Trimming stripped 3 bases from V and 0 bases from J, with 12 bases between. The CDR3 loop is CASSIRWGFSYEQYF. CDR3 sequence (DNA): TGTGCCAGTAGTATTCGTTGGGGATTCTCCTACGAGCAGTACTTC.

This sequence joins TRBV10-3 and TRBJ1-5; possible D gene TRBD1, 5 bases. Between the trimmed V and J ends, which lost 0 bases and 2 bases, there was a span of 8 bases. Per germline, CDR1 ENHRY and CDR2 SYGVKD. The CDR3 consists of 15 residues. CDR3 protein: CAISESKQGNQPQHF. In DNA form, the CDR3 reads TGTGCCATCAGTGAGTCGAAACAGGGCAATCAGCCCCAGCATTTT.

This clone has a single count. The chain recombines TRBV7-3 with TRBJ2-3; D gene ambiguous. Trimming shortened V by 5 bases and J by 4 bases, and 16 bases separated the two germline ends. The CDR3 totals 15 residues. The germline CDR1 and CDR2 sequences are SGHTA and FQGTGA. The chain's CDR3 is CASSPRLSTADTQYF. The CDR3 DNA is TGTGCCAGCAGCCCTAGGCTGTCGACGGCAGATACGCAGTATTTT.

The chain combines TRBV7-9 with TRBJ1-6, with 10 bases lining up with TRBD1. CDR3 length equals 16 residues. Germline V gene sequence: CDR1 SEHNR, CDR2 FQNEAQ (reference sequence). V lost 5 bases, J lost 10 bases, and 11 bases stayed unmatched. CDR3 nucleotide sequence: TGTGCCAGCAGCCCCGGACAGGGGGTTTATCGGTCACCCCTCCACTTT. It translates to CASSPGQGVYRSPLHF.

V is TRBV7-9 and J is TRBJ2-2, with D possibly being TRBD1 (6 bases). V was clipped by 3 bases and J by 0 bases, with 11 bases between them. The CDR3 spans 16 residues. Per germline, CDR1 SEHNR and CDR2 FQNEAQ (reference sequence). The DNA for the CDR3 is TGTGCCAGCAGCTTTAAGGGGACATCGAACACCGGGGAGCTGTTTTTT. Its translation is CASSFKGTSNTGELFF. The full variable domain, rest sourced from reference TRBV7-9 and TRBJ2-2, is DTGVSQNPRHKITKRGQNVTFRCDPISEHNRLYWYRQTLGQGPEFLTYFQNEAQLEKSRLLSDRFSAERPKGSFSTLEIQRTEQGDSAMYLCASSFKGTSNTGELFFGEGSRLTVL.

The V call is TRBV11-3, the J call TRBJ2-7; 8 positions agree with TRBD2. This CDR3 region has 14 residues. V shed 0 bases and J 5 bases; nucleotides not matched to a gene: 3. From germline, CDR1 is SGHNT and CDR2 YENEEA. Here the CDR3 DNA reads TGTGCCAGCAGCTTAGAAAGCGGGAGCCACGAGCAGTACTTC. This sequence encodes CASSLESGSHEQYF. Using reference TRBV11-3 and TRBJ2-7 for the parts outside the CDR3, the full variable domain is EAGVVQSPRYKIIEKKQPVAFWCNPISGHNTLYWYLQNLGQGPELLIRYENEEAVDDSQLPKDRFSAERLKGVDSTLKIQPAELGDSAVYLCASSLESGSHEQYFGPGTRLTVT.

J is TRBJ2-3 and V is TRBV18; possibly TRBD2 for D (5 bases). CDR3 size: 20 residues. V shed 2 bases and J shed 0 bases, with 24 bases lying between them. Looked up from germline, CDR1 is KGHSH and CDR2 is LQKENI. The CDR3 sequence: CASSPVLQLVRKKSTDTQYF. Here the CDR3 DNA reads TGTGCCAGCTCACCAGTTCTGCAACTAGTCCGAAAAAAGAGCACAGATACGCAGTATTTT. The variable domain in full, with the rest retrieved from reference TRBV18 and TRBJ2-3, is NAGVMQNPRHLVRRRGQEARLRCSPMKGHSHVYWYRQLPEEGLKFMVYLQKENIIDESGMPKERFSAEFPKEGPSILRIQQVVRGDSAAYFCASSPVLQLVRKKSTDTQYFGPGTRLTVL.